This TCR beta chain was sequenced for a study of beta chain features in type 1 diabetes (dated by TCRdb to the late 2010s). Looking at the study overall: Mean age, gender distribution, total cell number and subset yield were not different between patients and healthy donors. Across all samples, roughly 110,000,000 sorted cells were examined, and cell number per subset correlated strongly with RNA yield. In the study, TCRB repertoires of sorted circulating CD4+ T cell subsets from recently diagnosed type 1 diabetes patients were compared with those of matched healthy donors. Regulatory and stem cell-like memory subsets were isolated from only 8 patients and 8 healthy donors, whereas naive and central memory subsets came from all 30 or so donors. Beyond this particular receptor, the publication reports: The naive, central memory and regulatory TCRB repertoires appeared to resemble one another more closely among patients than among healthy donors. Fewer insertions and more nucleotide deletions at VDJ recombination sites were observed in patients with type 1 diabetes, implying thymic rearrangement abnormalities. In all four CD4+ subsets, TCRB CDR3 length was moderately but significantly shorter in type 1 diabetes patients. HLA sub-analyses involved small numbers of individuals, so any influence of HLA type on TCRB rearrangement remained unresolved. Because cDNA rather than genomic DNA was sequenced, highly expressing activated cells could have been over-represented, although no difference in activation and CD3 levels was found between groups. Shorter templates might be favored by PCR, yet because patient and control samples were amplified and corrected together, any such skew would affect both groups equally.

All of the isolated RNA was reverse transcribed with the High Capacity cDNA Reverse Transcription Kit, so expressed TCRB transcripts were sequenced. Naive, central memory and regulatory T cell samples underwent deep immunoSEQ sequencing, averaging about 3.57 million total reads per sample. Sorted cells were lysed in RLT buffer, and RNA was extracted using DNase-treated RNeasy Micro or Mini kits according to cell number. Each cell subset was processed on its own to prevent cross-contamination, while patient and healthy donor samples were processed together. The immunoSEQ multiplex PCR was used to amplify TCRB sequences from cDNA, generating 87-bp fragments that spanned the CDR3 region. Amplicons were sequenced on the Illumina HiSeq platform. The authors' analysis ran thus. PCR bias was computationally corrected using synthetic template baselines, reads within Hamming distance 2 were collapsed, and singletons that could not be merged were discarded. Reads were aligned against IMGT to assign V, D and J genes, CDR3 length and insertions or deletions at six rearrangement sites. Within each subset, clonotype counts were normalized to the number of sorted cells before true diversity and Gini coefficients were calculated with the tcR R package. The overlap coefficient, calculated on TCRB nucleotide sequences, was used to quantify repertoire sharing. Out-of-frame TCRB sequences from naive cells were analyzed to stand in for the pre-selection repertoire. TCRdb took over this immuneACCESS table, retaining in-frame rearrangements with V and J assigned. Such tables are incomplete; in checked studies, under half of the missing clones stem from an unresolved V gene, and the remainder is unexplained. That table furnishes V, J and clone size, whereas the DNA furnished D and trimming. This sample gives 200,000 to 250,000 clones in total; more than 11% of them show up just once. Just under 0.02% of the sample is taken by the ten largest.

From each donor, a single peripheral blood sample of 95 to 150 mL on average was drawn into heparinised tubes. A BD FACSAria II and a panel including CD45RO, CCR7, CD25, CD127, CD95 and CD27 were used to sort naive, central memory, regulatory and stem cell-like memory CD4+ T cells. A purity above 98% was achieved for all sorted populations. PBMCs were isolated right away by Lymphoprep density gradient centrifugation and were stained directly, without culture. To minimize batch effects, samples were stained and sorted in pairs, one healthy donor with one patient per experiment. For this chain, trimming is 5 bases at the V end and 4 bases at the J end, and the number of junction bases without a gene match is 18. CDR1 and CDR2 are read off the germline V gene as SGHRS and YFSETQ. The CDR3 runs 18 residues from the cysteine to the phenylalanine. Kept here is only the CDR3 DNA, which spans 54 bases and is read in frame from base 1.

The count of this clone is one. The antigen this receptor binds is unknown. Qualities for individual bases were not recorded, and no much larger clone is one base off. This clonotype was sampled from a man aged 30-40 years with type 1 diabetes. In this chain, TRBV5-1 is recombined with TRBJ1-1; a stretch of 9 junction bases matches TRBD1. The source material was naive CD4+ T cells from blood. What the cell subset or site label conveys for this sample: true naive CD4+ T cells. The sequenced DNA: TGCGCCAGCAGAACCCTGGGGGGACAGGGTTTTAGGGGCACTGAAGCTTTCTTT. Its protein product is CASRTLGGQGFRGTEAFF.